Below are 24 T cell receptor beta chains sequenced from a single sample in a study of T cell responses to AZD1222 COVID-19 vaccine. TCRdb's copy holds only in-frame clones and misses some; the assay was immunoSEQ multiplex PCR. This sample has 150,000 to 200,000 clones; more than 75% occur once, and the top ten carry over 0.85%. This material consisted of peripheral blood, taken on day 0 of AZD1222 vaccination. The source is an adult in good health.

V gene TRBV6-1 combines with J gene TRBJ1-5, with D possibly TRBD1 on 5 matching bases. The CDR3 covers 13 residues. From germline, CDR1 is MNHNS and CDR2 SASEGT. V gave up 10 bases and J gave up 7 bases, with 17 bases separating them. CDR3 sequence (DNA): TGTGCCACCCACAGGAAGGGGAGCCAGCCCCAGCATTTT. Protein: CATHRKGSQPQHF.

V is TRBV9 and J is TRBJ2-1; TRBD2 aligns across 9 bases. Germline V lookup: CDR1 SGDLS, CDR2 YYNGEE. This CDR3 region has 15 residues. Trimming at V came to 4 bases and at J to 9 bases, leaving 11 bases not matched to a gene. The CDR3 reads CASSPRGLAGLEQFF. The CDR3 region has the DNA TGTGCCAGCAGCCCCCGGGGGCTAGCGGGACTTGAGCAGTTCTTC.

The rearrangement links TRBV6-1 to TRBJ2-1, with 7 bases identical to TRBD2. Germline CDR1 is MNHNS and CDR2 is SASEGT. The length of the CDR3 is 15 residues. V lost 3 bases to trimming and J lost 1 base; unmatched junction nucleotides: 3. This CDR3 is CASSDGAGSYNEQFF. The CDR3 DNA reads TGTGCCAGCAGTGACGGAGCGGGATCCTACAATGAGCAGTTCTTC.

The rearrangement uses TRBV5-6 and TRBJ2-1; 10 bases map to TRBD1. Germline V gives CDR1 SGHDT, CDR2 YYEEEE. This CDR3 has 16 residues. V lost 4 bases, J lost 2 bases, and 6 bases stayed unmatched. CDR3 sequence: CASSRPDRGPYNEQFF. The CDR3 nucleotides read TGTGCCAGCAGCCGTCCCGACAGGGGGCCCTACAATGAGCAGTTCTTC.

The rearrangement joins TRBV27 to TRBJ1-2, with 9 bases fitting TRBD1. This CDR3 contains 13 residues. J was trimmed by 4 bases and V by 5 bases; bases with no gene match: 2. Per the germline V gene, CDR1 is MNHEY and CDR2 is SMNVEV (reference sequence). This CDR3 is CASSPTGGYGYTF. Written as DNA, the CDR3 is TGTGCCAGCAGTCCGACAGGGGGCTATGGCTACACCTTC.

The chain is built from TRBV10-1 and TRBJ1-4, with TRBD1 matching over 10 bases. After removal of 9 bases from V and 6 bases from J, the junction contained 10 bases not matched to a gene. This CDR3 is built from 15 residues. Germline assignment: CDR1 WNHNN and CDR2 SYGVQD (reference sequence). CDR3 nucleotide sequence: TGCGCCAGTGGGGACAGGGGCAGGGAGGATGAAAAACTGTTTTTT. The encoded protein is CASGDRGREDEKLFF.

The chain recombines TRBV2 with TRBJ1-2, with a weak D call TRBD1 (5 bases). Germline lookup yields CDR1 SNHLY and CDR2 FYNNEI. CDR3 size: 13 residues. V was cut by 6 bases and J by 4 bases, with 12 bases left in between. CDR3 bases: TGTGCCAGCAGAGAGGGACGGATCTATGGCTACACCTTC. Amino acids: CASREGRIYGYTF.

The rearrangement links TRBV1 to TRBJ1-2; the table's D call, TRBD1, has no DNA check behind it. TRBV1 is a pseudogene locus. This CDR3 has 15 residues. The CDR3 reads CTSSQARDRPNSYTF. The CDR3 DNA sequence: TGCACCAGCAGCCAAGCGCGGGACAGGCCTAATAGCTACACCTTC.

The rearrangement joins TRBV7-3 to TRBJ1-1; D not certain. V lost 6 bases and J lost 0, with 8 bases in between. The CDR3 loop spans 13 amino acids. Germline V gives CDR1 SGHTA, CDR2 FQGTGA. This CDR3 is CASRGTVNTEAFF. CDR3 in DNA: TGTGCCAGCAGGGGAACAGTGAACACTGAAGCTTTCTTT.

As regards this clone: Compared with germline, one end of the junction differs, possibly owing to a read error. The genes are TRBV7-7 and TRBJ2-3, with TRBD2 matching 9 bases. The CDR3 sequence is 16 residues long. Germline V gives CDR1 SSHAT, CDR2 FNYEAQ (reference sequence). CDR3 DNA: TGTGCTAGCAGCTTAGGAGCGGGGGGTAGCACAGATACGCAGTATTTT. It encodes CASSLGAGGSTDTQYF.

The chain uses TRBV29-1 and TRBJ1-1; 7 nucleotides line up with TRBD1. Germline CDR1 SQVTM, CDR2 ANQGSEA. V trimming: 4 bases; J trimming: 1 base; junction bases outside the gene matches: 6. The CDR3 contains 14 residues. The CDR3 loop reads CSVGQGAQNTEAFF. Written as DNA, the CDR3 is TGCAGCGTTGGACAGGGAGCCCAGAACACTGAAGCTTTCTTT.

CDR3 sequence reads: CASSYSEDSYEQYF. The CDR3 DNA reads TGTGCCAGCAGTTACTCAGAGGATAGCTACGAGCAGTACTTC. The chain couples TRBV6-2 or TRBV6-3 to TRBJ2-7; no clear D. Per germline, CDR1 MNHEY and CDR2 SVGEGT. Trimming pared 0 bases from V and 3 bases from J, leaving 9 bases between. This CDR3 spans 14 amino acids.

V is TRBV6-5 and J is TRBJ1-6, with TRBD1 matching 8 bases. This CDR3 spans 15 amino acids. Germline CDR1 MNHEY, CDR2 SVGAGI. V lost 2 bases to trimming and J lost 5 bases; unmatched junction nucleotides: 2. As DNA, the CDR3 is TGTGCCAGCAGTTACCAGGGGGCTCATAATTCACCCCTCCACTTT. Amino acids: CASSYQGAHNSPLHF.

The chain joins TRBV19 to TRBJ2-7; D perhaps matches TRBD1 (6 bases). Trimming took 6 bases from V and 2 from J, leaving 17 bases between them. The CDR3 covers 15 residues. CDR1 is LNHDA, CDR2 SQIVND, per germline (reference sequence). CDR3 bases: TGTGCCAGTAGCTCGGACAGAGAAAGACCCTACGAGCAGTACTTC. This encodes CASSSDRERPYEQYF. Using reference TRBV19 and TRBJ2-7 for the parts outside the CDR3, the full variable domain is DGGITQSPKYLFRKEGQNVTLSCEQNLNHDAMYWYRQDPGQGLRLIYYSQIVNDFQKGDIAEGYSVSREKKESFPLTVTSAQKNPTAFYLCASSSDRERPYEQYFGPGTRLTVT.

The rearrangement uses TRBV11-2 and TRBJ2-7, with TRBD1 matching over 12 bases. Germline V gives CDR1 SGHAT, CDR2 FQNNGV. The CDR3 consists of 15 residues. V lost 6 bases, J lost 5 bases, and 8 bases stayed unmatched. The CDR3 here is CASRNSGTGGNEQYF. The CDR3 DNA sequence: TGTGCCAGCAGGAACTCCGGGACAGGGGGCAACGAGCAGTACTTC.

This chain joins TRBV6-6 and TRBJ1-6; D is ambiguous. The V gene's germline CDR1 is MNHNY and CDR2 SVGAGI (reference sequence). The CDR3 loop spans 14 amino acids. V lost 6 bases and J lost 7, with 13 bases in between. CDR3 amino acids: CASSQSARNSPLHF. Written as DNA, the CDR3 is TGTGCCAGCAGCCAAAGCGCCAGAAATTCACCCCTCCACTTT.

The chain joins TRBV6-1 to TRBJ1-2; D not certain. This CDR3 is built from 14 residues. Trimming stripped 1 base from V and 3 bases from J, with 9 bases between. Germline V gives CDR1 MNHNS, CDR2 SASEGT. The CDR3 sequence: CASSEDDGYYGYTF. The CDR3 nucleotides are TGTGCCAGCAGTGAAGACGACGGGTACTATGGCTACACCTTC.

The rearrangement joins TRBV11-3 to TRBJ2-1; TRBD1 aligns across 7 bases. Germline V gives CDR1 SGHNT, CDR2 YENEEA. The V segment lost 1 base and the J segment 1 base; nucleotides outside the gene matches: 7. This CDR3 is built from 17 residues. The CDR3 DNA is TGTGCCAGCAGCTTAGGTTACAGGGGAAGTTCCTACAATGAGCAGTTCTTC. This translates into CASSLGYRGSSYNEQFF.

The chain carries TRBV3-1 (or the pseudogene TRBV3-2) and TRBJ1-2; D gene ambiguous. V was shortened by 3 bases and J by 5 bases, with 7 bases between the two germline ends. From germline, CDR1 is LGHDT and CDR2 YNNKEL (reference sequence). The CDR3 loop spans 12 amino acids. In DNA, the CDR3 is TGTGCCAGCAGCCAGAAACAGTATGGCTACACCTTC. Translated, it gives CASSQKQYGYTF.

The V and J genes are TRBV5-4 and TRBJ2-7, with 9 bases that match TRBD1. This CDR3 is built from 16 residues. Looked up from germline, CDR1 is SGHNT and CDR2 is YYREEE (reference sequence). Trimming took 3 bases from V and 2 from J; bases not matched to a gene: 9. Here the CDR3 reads CASSSGGTGNAYEQYF. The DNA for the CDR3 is TGTGCCAGCAGCTCCGGGGGGACAGGGAATGCCTACGAGCAGTACTTC.

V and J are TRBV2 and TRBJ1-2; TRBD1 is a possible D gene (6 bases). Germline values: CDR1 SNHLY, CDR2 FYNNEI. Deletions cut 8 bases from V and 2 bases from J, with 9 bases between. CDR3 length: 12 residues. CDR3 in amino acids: CASATGNYGYTF. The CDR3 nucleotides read TGTGCCAGCGCTACAGGGAACTATGGCTACACCTTC.

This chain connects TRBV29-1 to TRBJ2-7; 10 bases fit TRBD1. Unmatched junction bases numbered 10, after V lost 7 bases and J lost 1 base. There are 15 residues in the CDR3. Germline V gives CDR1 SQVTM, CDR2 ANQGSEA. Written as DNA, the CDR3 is TGCAGCGCCGGTGGGGGGACAGGGGCTTCCTACGAGCAGTACTTC. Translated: CSAGGGTGASYEQYF.

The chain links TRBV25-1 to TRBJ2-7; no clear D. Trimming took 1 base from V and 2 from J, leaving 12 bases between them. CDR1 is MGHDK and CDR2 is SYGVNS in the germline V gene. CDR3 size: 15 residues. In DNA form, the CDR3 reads TGTGCCAGCAGTGAATCGGGCAGTTTCGCCTACGAGCAGTACTTC. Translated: CASSESGSFAYEQYF.

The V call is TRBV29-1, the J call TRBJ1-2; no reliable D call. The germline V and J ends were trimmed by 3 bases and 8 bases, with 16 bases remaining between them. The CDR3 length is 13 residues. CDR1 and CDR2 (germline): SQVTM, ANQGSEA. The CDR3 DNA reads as TGCAGCGTTGACCCCCACGACCGAGGGGGCTACACCTTC. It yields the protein CSVDPHDRGGYTF.